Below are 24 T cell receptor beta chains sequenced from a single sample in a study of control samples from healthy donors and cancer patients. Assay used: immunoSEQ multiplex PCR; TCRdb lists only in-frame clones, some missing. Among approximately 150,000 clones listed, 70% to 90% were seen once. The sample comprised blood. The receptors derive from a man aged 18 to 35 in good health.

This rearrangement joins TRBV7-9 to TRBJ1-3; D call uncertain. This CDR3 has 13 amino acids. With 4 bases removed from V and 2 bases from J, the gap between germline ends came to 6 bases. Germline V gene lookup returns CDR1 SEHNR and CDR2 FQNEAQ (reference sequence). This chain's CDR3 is CASSYSAGNTIYF. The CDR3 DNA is TGTGCCAGCAGCTACAGTGCTGGAAACACCATATATTTT.

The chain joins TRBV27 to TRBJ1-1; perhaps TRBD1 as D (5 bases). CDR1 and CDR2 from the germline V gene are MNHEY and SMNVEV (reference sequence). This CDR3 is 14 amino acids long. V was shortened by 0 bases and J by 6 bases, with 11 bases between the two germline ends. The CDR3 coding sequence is TGTGCCAGCAGTTTATCTCAGGGATACGCTGAAGCTTTCTTT. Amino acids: CASSLSQGYAEAFF.

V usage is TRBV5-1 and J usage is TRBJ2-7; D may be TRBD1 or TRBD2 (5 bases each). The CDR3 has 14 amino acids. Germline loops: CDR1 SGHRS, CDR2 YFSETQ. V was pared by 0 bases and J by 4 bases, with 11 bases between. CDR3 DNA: TGCGCCAGCAGCTTGGCCGGCAGGGAGTACGAGCAGTACTTC. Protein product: CASSLAGREYEQYF.

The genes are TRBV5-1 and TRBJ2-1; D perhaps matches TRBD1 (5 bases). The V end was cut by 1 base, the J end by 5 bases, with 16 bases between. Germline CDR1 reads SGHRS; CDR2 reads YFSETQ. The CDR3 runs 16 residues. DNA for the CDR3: TGCGCCAGCAGCTTGATCCCATCCAGGGCGGACAATGAGCAGTTCTTC. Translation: CASSLIPSRADNEQFF.

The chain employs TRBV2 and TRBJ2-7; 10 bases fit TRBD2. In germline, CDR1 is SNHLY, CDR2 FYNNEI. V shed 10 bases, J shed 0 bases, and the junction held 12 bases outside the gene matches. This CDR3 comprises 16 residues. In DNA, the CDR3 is TGTGCCACCACAGAAGCGGGGGGGCCTTTCTCCTACGAGCAGTACTTC. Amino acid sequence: CATTEAGGPFSYEQYF.

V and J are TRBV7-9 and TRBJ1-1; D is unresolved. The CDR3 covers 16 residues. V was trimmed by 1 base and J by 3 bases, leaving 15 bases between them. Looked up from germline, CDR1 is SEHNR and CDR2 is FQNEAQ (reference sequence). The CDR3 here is CASSLGTVGKDTEAFF. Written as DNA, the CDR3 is TGTGCCAGCAGCTTAGGGACGGTAGGGAAAGACACTGAAGCTTTCTTT.

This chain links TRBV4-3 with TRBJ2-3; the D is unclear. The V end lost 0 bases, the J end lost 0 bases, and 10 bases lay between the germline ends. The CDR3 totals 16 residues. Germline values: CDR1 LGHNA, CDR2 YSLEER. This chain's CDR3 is CASSQDSTPSTDTQYF. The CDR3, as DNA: TGCGCCAGCAGCCAAGATTCTACACCTAGCACAGATACGCAGTATTTT.

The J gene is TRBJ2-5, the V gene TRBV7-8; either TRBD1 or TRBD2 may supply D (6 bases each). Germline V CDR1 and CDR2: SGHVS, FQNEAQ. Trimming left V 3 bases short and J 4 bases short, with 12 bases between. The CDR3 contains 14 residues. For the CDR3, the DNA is TGTGCCAGCAGCTTCCCCGGGGGCGGAGAGACCCAGTACTTC. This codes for CASSFPGGGETQYF. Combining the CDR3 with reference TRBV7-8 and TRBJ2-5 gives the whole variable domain GAGVSQSPRYKVAKRGQDVALRCDPISGHVSLFWYQQALGQGPEFLTYFQNEAQLDKSGLPSDRFFAERPEGSVSTLKIQRTQQEDSAVYLCASSFPGGGETQYFGPGTRLLVL.

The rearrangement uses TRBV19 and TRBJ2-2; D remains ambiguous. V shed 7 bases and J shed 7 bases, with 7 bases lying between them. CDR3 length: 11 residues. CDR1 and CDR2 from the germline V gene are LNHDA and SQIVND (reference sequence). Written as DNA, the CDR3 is TGTGCCAGTAATGTGGGCGGGGAGCTGTTTTTT. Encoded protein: CASNVGGELFF. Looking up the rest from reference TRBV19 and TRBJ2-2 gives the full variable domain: DGGITQSPKYLFRKEGQNVTLSCEQNLNHDAMYWYRQDPGQGLRLIYYSQIVNDFQKGDIAEGYSVSREKKESFPLTVTSAQKNPTAFYLCASNVGGELFFGEGSRLTVL.

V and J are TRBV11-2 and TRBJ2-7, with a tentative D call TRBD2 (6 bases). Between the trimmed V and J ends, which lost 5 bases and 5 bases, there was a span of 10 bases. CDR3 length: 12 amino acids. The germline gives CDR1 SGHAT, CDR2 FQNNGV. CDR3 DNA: TGTGCCAGCAGCCCGTGGGGGGACGAGCAGTACTTC. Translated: CASSPWGDEQYF. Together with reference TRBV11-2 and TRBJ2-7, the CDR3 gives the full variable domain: EAGVAQSPRYKIIEKRQSVAFWCNPISGHATLYWYQQILGQGPKLLIQFQNNGVVDDSQLPKDRFSAERLKGVDSTLKIQPAKLEDSAVYLCASSPWGDEQYFGPGTRLTVT.

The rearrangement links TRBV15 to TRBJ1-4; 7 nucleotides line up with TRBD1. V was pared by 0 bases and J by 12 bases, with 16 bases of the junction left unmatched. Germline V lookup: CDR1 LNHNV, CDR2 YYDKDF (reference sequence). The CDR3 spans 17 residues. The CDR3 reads CATSRERQGSLSVELFF. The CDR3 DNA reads TGTGCCACCAGCAGAGAGAGACAGGGATCGCTCTCAGTGGAACTGTTTTTT.

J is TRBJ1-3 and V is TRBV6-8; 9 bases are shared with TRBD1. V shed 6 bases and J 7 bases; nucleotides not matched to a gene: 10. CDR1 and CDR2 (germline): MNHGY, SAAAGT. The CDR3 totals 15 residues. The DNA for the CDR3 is TGTGCCAGCAGGACCCGGGACAGGGAGCGGAACACCATATATTTT. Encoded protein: CASRTRDRERNTIYF.

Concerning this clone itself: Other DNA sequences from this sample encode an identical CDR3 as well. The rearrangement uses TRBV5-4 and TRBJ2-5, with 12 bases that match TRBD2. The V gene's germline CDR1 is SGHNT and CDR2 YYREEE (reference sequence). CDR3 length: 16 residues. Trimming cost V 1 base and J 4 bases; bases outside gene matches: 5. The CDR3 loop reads CASSLRLAGGPETQYF. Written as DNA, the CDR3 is TGTGCCAGCAGCTTGAGGCTAGCGGGGGGGCCAGAGACCCAGTACTTC. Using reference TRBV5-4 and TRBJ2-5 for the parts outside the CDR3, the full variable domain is ETGVTQSPTHLIKTRGQQVTLRCSSQSGHNTVSWYQQALGQGPQFIFQYYREEENGRGNFPPRFSGLQFPNYSSELNVNALELDDSALYLCASSLRLAGGPETQYFGPGTRLLVL.

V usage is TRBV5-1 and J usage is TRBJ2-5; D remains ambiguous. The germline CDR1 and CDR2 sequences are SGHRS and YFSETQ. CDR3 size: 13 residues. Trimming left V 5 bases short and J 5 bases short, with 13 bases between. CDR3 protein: CASRSSPGETQYF. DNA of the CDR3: TGCGCCAGCAGAAGTAGCCCCGGGGAGACCCAGTACTTC.

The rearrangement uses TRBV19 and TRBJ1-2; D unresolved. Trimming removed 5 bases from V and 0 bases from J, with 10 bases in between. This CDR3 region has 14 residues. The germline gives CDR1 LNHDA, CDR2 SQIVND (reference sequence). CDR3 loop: CASSRASSNYGYTF. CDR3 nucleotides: TGTGCCAGTAGTCGCGCAAGTTCTAACTATGGCTACACCTTC.

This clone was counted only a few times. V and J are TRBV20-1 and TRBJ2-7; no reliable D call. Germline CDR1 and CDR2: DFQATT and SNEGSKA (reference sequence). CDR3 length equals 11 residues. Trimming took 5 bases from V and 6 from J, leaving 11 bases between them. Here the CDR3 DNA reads TGCAGTGCTCCATTTGTCTCCGAGCAGTACTTC. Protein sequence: CSAPFVSEQYF.

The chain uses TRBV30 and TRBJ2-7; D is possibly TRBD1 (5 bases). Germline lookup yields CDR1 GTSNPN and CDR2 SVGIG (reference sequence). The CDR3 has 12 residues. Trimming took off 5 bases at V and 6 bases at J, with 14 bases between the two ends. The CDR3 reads CAWSRQGGEQYF. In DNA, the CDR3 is TGTGCCTGGTCCCGGCAGGGTGGCGAGCAGTACTTC.

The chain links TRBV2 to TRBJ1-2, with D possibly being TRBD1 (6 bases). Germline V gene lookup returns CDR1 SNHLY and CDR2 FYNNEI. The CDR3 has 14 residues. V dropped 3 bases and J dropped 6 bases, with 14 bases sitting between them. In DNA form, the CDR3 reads TGTGCCAGCAGTGAGACCGGGGGCGCGGATGGCTACACCTTC. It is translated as CASSETGGADGYTF.

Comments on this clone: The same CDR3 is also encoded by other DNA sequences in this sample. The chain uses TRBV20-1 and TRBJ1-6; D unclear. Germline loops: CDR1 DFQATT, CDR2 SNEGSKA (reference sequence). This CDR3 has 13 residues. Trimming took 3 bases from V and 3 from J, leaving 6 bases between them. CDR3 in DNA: TGCAGTGCTAGTGCCGACTATAATTCACCCCTCCACTTT. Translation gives CSASADYNSPLHF.

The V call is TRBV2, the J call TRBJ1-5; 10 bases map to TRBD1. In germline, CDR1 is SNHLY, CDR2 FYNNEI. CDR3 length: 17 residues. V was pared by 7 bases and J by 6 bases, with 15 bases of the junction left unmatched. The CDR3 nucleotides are TGTGCCAGCACCGGGGGACAGGGGCGATTAGGAGGTCAGCCCCAGCATTTT. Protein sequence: CASTGGQGRLGGQPQHF. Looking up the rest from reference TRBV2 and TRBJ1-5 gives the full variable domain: EPEVTQTPSHQVTQMGQEVILRCVPISNHLYFYWYRQILGQKVEFLVSFYNNEISEKSEIFDDQFSVERPDGSNFTLKIRSTKLEDSAMYFCASTGGQGRLGGQPQHFGDGTRLSIL.

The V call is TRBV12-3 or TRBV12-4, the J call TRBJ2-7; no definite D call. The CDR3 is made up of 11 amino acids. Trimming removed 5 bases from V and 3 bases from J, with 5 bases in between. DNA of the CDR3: TGTGCCAGCAGTCAAGACTACGAGCAGTACTTC. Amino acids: CASSQDYEQYF.

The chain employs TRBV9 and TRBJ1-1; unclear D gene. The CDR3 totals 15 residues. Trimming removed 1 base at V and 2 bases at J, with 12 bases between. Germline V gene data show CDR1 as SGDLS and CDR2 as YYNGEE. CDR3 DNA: TGTGCCAGCAGCGTAAACGCAGTGTTAAACACTGAAGCTTTCTTT. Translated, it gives CASSVNAVLNTEAFF.

Here the CDR3 reads CAPRGRADEQYF. DNA of the CDR3: TGCGCGCCCCGGGGACGGGCGGACGAGCAGTACTTC. This chain uses TRBV10-2 with TRBJ2-7; D is possibly TRBD1 or TRBD2 (5 bases each). In germline, CDR1 is WSHSY, CDR2 SAAADI. The CDR3 runs to 12 residues.

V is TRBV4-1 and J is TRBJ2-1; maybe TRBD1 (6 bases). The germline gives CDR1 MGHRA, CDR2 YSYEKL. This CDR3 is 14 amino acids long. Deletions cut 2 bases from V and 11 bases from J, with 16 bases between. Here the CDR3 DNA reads TGCGCCAGCAGCCAAACGGGGCTAGGGGGAAAGCAGTTCTTC. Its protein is CASSQTGLGGKQFF.